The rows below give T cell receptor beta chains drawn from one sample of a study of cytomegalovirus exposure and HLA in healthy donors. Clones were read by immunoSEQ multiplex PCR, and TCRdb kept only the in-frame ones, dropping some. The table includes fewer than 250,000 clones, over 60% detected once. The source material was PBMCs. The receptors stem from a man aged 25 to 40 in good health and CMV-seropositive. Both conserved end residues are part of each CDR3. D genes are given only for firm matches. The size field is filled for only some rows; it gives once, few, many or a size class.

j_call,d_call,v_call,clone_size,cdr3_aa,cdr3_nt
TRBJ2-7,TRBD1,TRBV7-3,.,CASSPQGVGSEQYF,TGTGCCAGCAGCCCGCAGGGGGTCGGAAGCGAGCAGTACTTC
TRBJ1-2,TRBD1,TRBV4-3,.,CASSHTTGYGGYTF,TGCGCCAGCAGCCACACGACAGGGTATGGAGGCTACACCTTC
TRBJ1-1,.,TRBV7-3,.,CASSLSGSGNTEAFF,TGTGCCAGCAGCTTAAGCGGGAGTGGGAACACTGAAGCTTTCTTT
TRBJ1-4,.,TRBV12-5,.,CASGFRVGEKLFF,TGTGCTAGTGGTTTCAGGGTAGGGGAAAAACTGTTTTTT
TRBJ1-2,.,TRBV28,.,CASSSVAGYGYTF,TGTGCCAGCAGCTCCGTGGCAGGCTATGGCTACACCTTC
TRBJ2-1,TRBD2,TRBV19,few,CASSMTSGSMDEQFF,TGTGCCAGTAGTATGACTAGCGGGAGTATGGATGAGCAGTTCTTC
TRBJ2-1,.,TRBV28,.,CASIGGVSYNEQFF,TGTGCCAGCATCGGAGGGGTATCCTACAATGAGCAGTTCTTC
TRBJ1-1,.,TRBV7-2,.,CASSLVAGEAFF,TGTGCCAGCAGCTTAGTGGCCGGGGAAGCTTTCTTT
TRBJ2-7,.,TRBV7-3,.,CASSEASGTHYEQYF,TGTGCCAGCAGCGAAGCCTCCGGGACACACTACGAGCAGTACTTC
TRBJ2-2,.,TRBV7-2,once,CASTPDGAGELFF,TGTGCCAGCACCCCGGACGGGGCCGGGGAGCTGTTTTTT
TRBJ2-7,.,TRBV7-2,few,CASSLAGLGGYEQYF,TGTGCCAGCAGCTTAGCTGGCCTAGGCGGGTACGAGCAGTACTTC
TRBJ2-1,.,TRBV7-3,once,CASSLNSGYNEQFF,TGTGCCAGCAGCTTAAATTCAGGGTACAATGAGCAGTTCTTC
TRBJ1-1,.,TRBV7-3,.,CASSQTGVPEAFF,TGTGCCAGCAGCCAAACCGGGGTACCCGAAGCTTTCTTT
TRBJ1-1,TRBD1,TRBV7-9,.,CSSSPGQGMNTEAFF,TGTTCCAGCAGCCCCGGACAGGGGATGAACACTGAAGCTTTCTTT
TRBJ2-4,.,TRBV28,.,CASSFSGGLGTFENIQYF,TGTGCCAGCAGTTTCTCGGGGGGCCTGGGGACGTTCGAAAACATTCAGTACTTC
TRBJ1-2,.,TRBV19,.,CASSTSDSPYGYTF,TGTGCCAGTAGTACCTCGGACAGCCCTTATGGCTACACCTTC
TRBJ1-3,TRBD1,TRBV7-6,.,CASSRTGESGNTIYF,TGTGCCAGCAGCCGTACAGGGGAGAGTGGAAACACCATATATTTT
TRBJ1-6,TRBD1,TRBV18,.,CASVQGLGSPLHF,TGTGCCAGCGTACAGGGGCTGGGTTCACCCCTCCACTTT
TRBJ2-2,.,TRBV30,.,CAWIWGLNTGELFF,TGTGCCTGGATATGGGGCCTGAACACCGGGGAGCTGTTTTTT
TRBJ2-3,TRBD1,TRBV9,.,CASSVVGGGDTQYF,TGTGCCAGCAGCGTAGTAGGGGGCGGAGATACGCAGTATTTT
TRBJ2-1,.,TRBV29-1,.,CSLRTYNEQFF,TGCAGCCTACGCACGTACAATGAGCAGTTCTTC
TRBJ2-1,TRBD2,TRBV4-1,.,CASSQKTSGRWNEQFF,TGCGCCAGCAGCCAAAAGACTAGCGGGAGATGGAATGAGCAGTTCTTC
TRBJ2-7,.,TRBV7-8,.,CASSVGRGYEQYF,TGTGCCAGCAGCGTTGGACGGGGCTACGAGCAGTACTTC
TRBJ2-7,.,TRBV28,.,CASSLNRKTRAYEQYF,TGTGCCAGCAGTTTAAACAGGAAAACGAGAGCCTACGAGCAGTACTTC
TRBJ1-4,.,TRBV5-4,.,CASSFSETGSEKLFF,TGTGCCAGCAGCTTCTCCGAGACCGGGAGTGAAAAACTGTTTTTT
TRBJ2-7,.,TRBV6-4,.,CASSEFRDSEQYF,TGTGCCAGCAGTGAATTCCGGGACTCCGAGCAGTACTTC
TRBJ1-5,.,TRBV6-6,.,CASTGSSSNQPQHF,TGTGCCAGCACAGGGTCCTCTAGCAATCAGCCCCAGCATTTT
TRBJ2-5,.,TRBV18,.,CASSPPVAGQETQYF,TGTGCCAGCTCACCACCGGTGGCAGGGCAAGAGACCCAGTACTTC
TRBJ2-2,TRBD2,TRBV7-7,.,CASSSWPIDGAGETGELFF,TGTGCTAGCAGCTCCTGGCCCATCGACGGAGCGGGAGAGACCGGGGAGCTGTTTTTT
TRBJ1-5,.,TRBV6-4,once,CASSETSNQPQHF,TGTGCCAGCAGTGAGACATCTAATCAGCCCCAGCATTTT
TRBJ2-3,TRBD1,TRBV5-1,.,CASSWGQVIADTQYF,TGCGCCAGCAGCTGGGGACAGGTAATAGCAGATACGCAGTATTTT
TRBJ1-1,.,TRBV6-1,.,CASSRQAWEAFF,TGTGCCAGCAGTAGACAGGCTTGGGAAGCTTTCTTT
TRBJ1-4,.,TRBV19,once,CASSAGGGEKLFF,TGTGCCAGTAGTGCCGGTGGCGGCGAAAAACTGTTTTTT
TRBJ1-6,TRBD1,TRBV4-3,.,CASSQAPGQGVFRNSPLHF,TGCGCCAGCAGCCAGGCCCCGGGACAGGGAGTGTTTAGGAATTCACCCCTCCACTTT
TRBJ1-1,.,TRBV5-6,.,CASSSLITGQMNTEAFF,TGTGCCAGCAGCTCACTAATTACAGGGCAGATGAACACTGAAGCTTTCTTT
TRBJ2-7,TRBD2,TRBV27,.,CASSSTPSGGGEQYF,TGTGCCAGCAGTTCCACCCCCTCCGGGGGGGGCGAGCAGTACTTC
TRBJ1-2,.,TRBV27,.,CASSLISPRGYYGYTF,TGTGCCAGCAGCCTAATTAGCCCGCGGGGTTACTATGGCTACACCTTC
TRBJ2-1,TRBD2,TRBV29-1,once,CSVGSLAGRNEQFF,TGCAGCGTTGGCTCGCTAGCGGGCCGCAATGAGCAGTTCTTC
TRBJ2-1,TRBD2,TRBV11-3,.,CASSTSGGAVYEQFF,TGTGCCAGCAGTACTAGCGGGGGGGCCGTTTATGAGCAGTTCTTC
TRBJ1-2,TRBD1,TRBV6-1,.,CASIPGQPVYTF,TGTGCCAGCATCCCGGGACAGCCCGTCTACACCTTC
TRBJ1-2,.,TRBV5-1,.,CASSLGSVDGYTF,TGCGCCAGCAGCTTGGGGTCGGTAGATGGCTACACCTTC
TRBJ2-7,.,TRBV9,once,CASSVGVGGYEQYF,TGTGCCAGCAGCGTAGGTGTAGGGGGCTACGAGCAGTACTTC
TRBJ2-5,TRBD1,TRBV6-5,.,CASTGRGLGETQYF,TGTGCCAGCACCGGAAGGGGGCTTGGGGAGACCCAGTACTTC
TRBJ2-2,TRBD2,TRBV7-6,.,CASSSGTSVAGELFF,TGTGCCAGCAGCTCAGGGACTAGCGTCGCCGGGGAGCTGTTTTTT
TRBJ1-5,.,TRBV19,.,CASRLDRLSNQPQHF,TGTGCCAGTAGGTTAGACAGGTTGAGCAATCAGCCCCAGCATTTT
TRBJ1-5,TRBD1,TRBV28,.,CASRFLRDRDQPQHF,TGTGCCAGCAGGTTTCTCCGGGACAGGGATCAGCCCCAGCATTTT
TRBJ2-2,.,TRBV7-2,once,CASSLTGRLVF,TGTGCCAGCAGCTTAACAGGGCGGCTGGTTTTT